These T cell receptor beta chains were read from a single sample in a study of T cell changes during pregnancy in multiple sclerosis. Clones were sequenced by immunoSEQ multiplex PCR, and TCRdb holds only the in-frame ones, with some missing. The table lists approximately 40,000 clones, roughly 90% of them singletons. Specimen: CD8+ T cells from peripheral blood mononuclear cells, collected in the third trimester of pregnancy. All receptors come from a female donor with multiple sclerosis, enrolled in a pregnancy study. Each CDR3 is given with its conserved first and last residue. The order of the fields is J gene, V gene, clone size, D gene, CDR3 DNA, CDR3 protein. D genes are given only for firm matches. For some rows the clone size is stated as once, few or many, or as a class when expanded; others skip it.

j_call: TRBJ2-5; v_call: TRBV4-1; clone_size: NA; d_call: TRBD2; cdr3_nt: TGCGCCAGCAGCCTCAGTCTAGCGGACGACGAGACCCAGTACTTC; cdr3_aa: CASSLSLADDETQYF
j_call: TRBJ2-7; v_call: TRBV11-2; clone_size: NA; d_call: TRBD2; cdr3_nt: TGTGCCAGCAGCTTAGCCGGTAGTGGGGGGGCCTACGAGCAGTACTTC; cdr3_aa: CASSLAGSGGAYEQYF
j_call: TRBJ1-5; v_call: TRBV6-5; clone_size: NA; d_call: NA; cdr3_nt: TGTGCCAGCAGTATCTTCGGGGAAGCCGGTCAGCCCCAGCATTTT; cdr3_aa: CASSIFGEAGQPQHF
j_call: TRBJ2-1; v_call: TRBV27; clone_size: NA; d_call: TRBD1; cdr3_nt: TGTGCCAGCAGTTTAGACAGGGGGCTCTTTAATGAGCAGTTCTTC; cdr3_aa: CASSLDRGLFNEQFF
j_call: TRBJ1-4; v_call: TRBV25-1; clone_size: NA; d_call: TRBD1; cdr3_nt: TGTGCCAGCAGTGAATATGGGACAGAAAATGAAAAACTGTTTTTT; cdr3_aa: CASSEYGTENEKLFF
j_call: TRBJ2-7; v_call: TRBV2; clone_size: NA; d_call: NA; cdr3_nt: TGTGCCAGCAGGGCACCGGACAGAGACTACGAGCAGTACTTC; cdr3_aa: CASRAPDRDYEQYF
j_call: TRBJ2-2; v_call: TRBV4-1; clone_size: NA; d_call: TRBD2; cdr3_nt: TGCGCCAGCAGCCAAGAAGGAACGGGAGGGAACACCGGGGAGCTGTTTTTT; cdr3_aa: CASSQEGTGGNTGELFF
j_call: TRBJ2-5; v_call: TRBV5-4; clone_size: NA; d_call: TRBD1; cdr3_nt: TGTGCCAGCAGCTCCATCGGGACAGGGGGCGTTGAAGAGACCCAGTACTTC; cdr3_aa: CASSSIGTGGVEETQYF
j_call: TRBJ2-2; v_call: TRBV11-2; clone_size: NA; d_call: NA; cdr3_nt: TGTGCCAGCAGCTTGCGTGTCGGGGGCACCGGGGAGCTGTTTTTT; cdr3_aa: CASSLRVGGTGELFF
j_call: TRBJ2-2; v_call: TRBV7-6; clone_size: NA; d_call: NA; cdr3_nt: TGTGCCAGCAGCTTAAGCACGAACACCGGGGAGCTGTTTTTT; cdr3_aa: CASSLSTNTGELFF
j_call: TRBJ2-1; v_call: TRBV10-2; clone_size: NA; d_call: NA; cdr3_nt: TGCGCCACCTGTGATTCTATAGGAAGCGGATCGATTAATGAGCAGTTCTTC; cdr3_aa: CATCDSIGSGSINEQFF
j_call: TRBJ2-7; v_call: TRBV27; clone_size: NA; d_call: TRBD2; cdr3_nt: TGTGCCAGCAGCCGGGATCACGGGGGGGACGAGCAGTACTTC; cdr3_aa: CASSRDHGGDEQYF
j_call: TRBJ1-1; v_call: TRBV27; clone_size: NA; d_call: NA; cdr3_nt: TGTGCCAGCAGTTTACAGGGGAAGAACACTGAAGCTTTCTTT; cdr3_aa: CASSLQGKNTEAFF
j_call: TRBJ1-4; v_call: TRBV28; clone_size: NA; d_call: NA; cdr3_nt: TGTGCCAGCAACGCAGGGGCTGCAACTAATGAAAAACTGTTTTTT; cdr3_aa: CASNAGAATNEKLFF
j_call: TRBJ1-4; v_call: TRBV25-1; clone_size: NA; d_call: NA; cdr3_nt: TGTGCCAGCAGTGAATCAGGGTTTGATGAAAAACTGTTTTTT; cdr3_aa: CASSESGFDEKLFF
j_call: TRBJ2-7; v_call: TRBV2; clone_size: NA; d_call: TRBD2; cdr3_nt: TGTGCCAGCGCACGGGGGGACGAGCAGTACTTC; cdr3_aa: CASARGDEQYF
j_call: TRBJ2-3; v_call: TRBV5-6; clone_size: NA; d_call: NA; cdr3_nt: TGTGCCAGCAGCTTGGTGGGCGATACGCAGTATTTT; cdr3_aa: CASSLVGDTQYF
j_call: TRBJ2-1; v_call: TRBV13; clone_size: NA; d_call: TRBD2; cdr3_nt: TGTGCCAGCAGTCTACTAGCGGGCCAATACAATGAGCAGTTCTTC; cdr3_aa: CASSLLAGQYNEQFF
j_call: TRBJ2-7; v_call: TRBV7-2; clone_size: NA; d_call: TRBD2; cdr3_nt: TGTGCCAGCAGCTTAGCGCTTCTAGCGGGGCACTACGAGCAGTACTTC; cdr3_aa: CASSLALLAGHYEQYF
j_call: TRBJ2-1; v_call: TRBV21-1; clone_size: NA; d_call: NA; cdr3_nt: TGTGCCAGCAGAAGGGGGGGCCGTACCTACAATGAGCAGTTCTTC; cdr3_aa: CASRRGGRTYNEQFF
j_call: TRBJ1-1; v_call: TRBV7-6; clone_size: NA; d_call: NA; cdr3_nt: TGTGCCAGCAGCTCCCCCAGGGGTGTTGGGACTGAAGCTTTCTTT; cdr3_aa: CASSSPRGVGTEAFF
j_call: TRBJ2-5; v_call: TRBV19; clone_size: NA; d_call: TRBD2; cdr3_nt: TGTGCCAGTAGTATTGGAATGGCGGGGGGGGAGACCCAGTACTTC; cdr3_aa: CASSIGMAGGETQYF
j_call: TRBJ2-7; v_call: TRBV14; clone_size: NA; d_call: NA; cdr3_nt: TGTGCCAGCAGCCAAGGACACTTGAGCTCCTACGAGCAGTACTTC; cdr3_aa: CASSQGHLSSYEQYF
j_call: TRBJ2-2; v_call: TRBV27; clone_size: NA; d_call: NA; cdr3_nt: TGTGCCAGCAGTTTTCAGTCCACCGGGGAGCTGTTTTTT; cdr3_aa: CASSFQSTGELFF
j_call: TRBJ2-5; v_call: TRBV18; clone_size: NA; d_call: NA; cdr3_nt: TGTGCCAGCTCACCACGATCGGACAGTACCCAAGAGACCCAGTACTTC; cdr3_aa: CASSPRSDSTQETQYF
j_call: TRBJ2-3; v_call: TRBV19; clone_size: NA; d_call: TRBD2; cdr3_nt: TGTGCCAGTAGTATGGGACTAGCAGGACCTTTTGGCGCAGATACGCAGTATTTT; cdr3_aa: CASSMGLAGPFGADTQYF
j_call: TRBJ2-6; v_call: TRBV4-2; clone_size: NA; d_call: TRBD2; cdr3_nt: TGTGCCAGCACTAGCGGGTCTGGGGCCAACGTCCTGACTTTC; cdr3_aa: CASTSGSGANVLTF
j_call: TRBJ2-3; v_call: TRBV7-2; clone_size: once; d_call: TRBD2; cdr3_nt: TGTGCCAGCAGCTTAATTGGCGGGAGTCCCTCAGATACGCAGTATTTT; cdr3_aa: CASSLIGGSPSDTQYF
j_call: TRBJ2-1; v_call: TRBV29-1; clone_size: NA; d_call: TRBD2; cdr3_nt: TGCAGCGTTGAAGGACTAGCGGAGGCCAATGAGCAGTTCTTC; cdr3_aa: CSVEGLAEANEQFF
j_call: TRBJ2-1; v_call: TRBV27; clone_size: NA; d_call: TRBD2; cdr3_nt: TGTGCCAGCAGTGCCAGCGGGAGAGGTCTGTATGAGCAGTTCTTC; cdr3_aa: CASSASGRGLYEQFF
j_call: TRBJ1-5; v_call: TRBV7-9; clone_size: NA; d_call: NA; cdr3_nt: TGTGCCAGCAGCCGTCCGGGGTACAATCAGCCCCAGCATTTT; cdr3_aa: CASSRPGYNQPQHF
j_call: TRBJ1-6; v_call: TRBV19; clone_size: NA; d_call: TRBD1; cdr3_nt: TGTGCCAGTGCCTCAGGGGGCAGCTCCTATAATTCACCCCTCCACTTT; cdr3_aa: CASASGGSSYNSPLHF
j_call: TRBJ2-3; v_call: TRBV5-1; clone_size: NA; d_call: TRBD2; cdr3_nt: TGCGCCAGCAACAATCCTAGCGGGACCGTTTCAGATACGCAGTATTTT; cdr3_aa: CASNNPSGTVSDTQYF
j_call: TRBJ2-7; v_call: TRBV27; clone_size: NA; d_call: NA; cdr3_nt: TGTGCCAGCAGTTTTGAGGGCGCCGGCTACGAGCAGTACTTC; cdr3_aa: CASSFEGAGYEQYF
j_call: TRBJ2-2; v_call: TRBV6-4; clone_size: NA; d_call: NA; cdr3_nt: TGTGCCAGCCGGGCGGGCGGAACGAACACCGGGGAGCTGTTTTTT; cdr3_aa: CASRAGGTNTGELFF
j_call: TRBJ2-4; v_call: TRBV4-3; clone_size: NA; d_call: NA; cdr3_nt: TGCGCCAGCAGCCAGGAGCGCATAGCCAAAAACATTCAGTACTTC; cdr3_aa: CASSQERIAKNIQYF
j_call: TRBJ2-3; v_call: TRBV6-4; clone_size: NA; d_call: TRBD2; cdr3_nt: TGTGCCAGCAGTGACTCGACTAGCGGGCCAGATACGCAGTATTTT; cdr3_aa: CASSDSTSGPDTQYF
j_call: TRBJ1-2; v_call: TRBV6-1; clone_size: NA; d_call: TRBD1; cdr3_nt: TGTGCCAGCAGTTTAGGGGGCCATGGCTACACCTTC; cdr3_aa: CASSLGGHGYTF
j_call: TRBJ2-3; v_call: TRBV7-6; clone_size: NA; d_call: TRBD1; cdr3_nt: TGTGCCAGCAGCTCCTTTGGACAGGTTTCGTATTTT; cdr3_aa: CASSSFGQVSYF